These 24 T cell receptor beta chains share one sample of origin, sequenced in a study of early T cells in non-severe SARS-CoV-2 infection. One entry per CDR3 protein results from TCRdb running MiXCR on the 5' RACE reads. Among 75,000 to 80,000 distinct CDR3 sequences listed, about 16% were seen once. The sequenced sample consisted of whole blood. The receptors here all came from an adult who was a healthcare worker with PCR-confirmed SARS-CoV-2 infection or an uninfected control (not recorded which).

This clonotype was recorded once. CDR3 amino acids: CASSDWTDTQYF. CDR3 nucleotides: TGTGCCAGCAGTGACTGGACAGATACGCAGTATTTT. The genes are TRBV6-1 and TRBJ2-3; D remains unclear. The CDR3 extends over 12 amino acids. Germline CDR1 MNHNS, CDR2 SASEGT. V lost 3 bases, J lost 3 bases, and 4 bases lay in between.

This clonotype showed up just a few times. The chain uses TRBV11-2 and TRBJ2-3; tentatively, D is TRBD1 (6 bases). Germline CDR1 is SGHAT and CDR2 is FQNNGV. Trimming removed 5 bases from V and 4 bases from J, with 10 bases in between. This CDR3 spans 13 amino acids. The CDR3 bases are TGTGCCAGCAGCCAAACAGGGCCAGATACGCAGTATTTT. Translating gives CASSQTGPDTQYF.

This clonotype was seen a few times. The chain has TRBV20-1 and TRBJ2-1, with D tentatively TRBD1 or TRBD2 (6 bases each). The V gene's germline CDR1 is DFQATT and CDR2 SNEGSKA (reference sequence). The V end lost 5 bases, the J end lost 2 bases, and 13 bases lay between the germline ends. The CDR3 is 14 amino acids. The CDR3 protein is CSAPRGTPYNEQFF. The CDR3 DNA sequence: TGCAGTGCTCCCCGGGGGACACCCTACAATGAGCAGTTCTTC.

The CDR3 reads CASSLVYSASAFF. For the CDR3, the DNA is TGTGCCAGCAGTTTAGTTTACTCAGCGTCGGCTTTCTTT. The chain combines TRBV28 with TRBJ1-1; no clear D gene. V was trimmed by 2 bases and J by 11 bases, leaving 15 bases between them. This CDR3 has 13 residues. Germline assignment: CDR1 MDHEN and CDR2 SYDVKM.

This clonotype was detected many times. This chain uses TRBV11-2 with TRBJ2-1; D is ambiguous. Germline lookup yields CDR1 SGHAT and CDR2 FQNNGV. Trimming pared 2 bases from V and 5 bases from J, leaving 16 bases between. This CDR3 comprises 16 residues. The CDR3 DNA sequence: TGTGCCAGCAGCTTAAGAACTCGCCTCCGCGACAATGAGCAGTTCTTC. Amino acids: CASSLRTRLRDNEQFF.

The V gene is TRBV12-3 or TRBV12-4, the J gene TRBJ1-1; D uncertain. Trimming took off 7 bases at V and 1 base at J, with 16 bases between the two ends. This CDR3 spans 15 amino acids. In DNA, the CDR3 is TGTGCCAGCATCTCAAGGAGGGAGACGAACACTGAAGCTTTCTTT. The encoded protein is CASISRRETNTEAFF.

The chain carries TRBV7-6 and TRBJ1-6, with 9 bases aligning to TRBD1. This CDR3 is built from 15 residues. Trimming removed 4 bases from V and 9 bases from J; junction bases left unmatched: 7. The germline V gene has CDR1 SGHVS and CDR2 FNYEAQ. The CDR3 loop is CASSSRQGGSSPLHF. CDR3 DNA sequence: TGTGCCAGCAGCTCCCGACAGGGGGGGAGTTCACCCCTCCACTTT. The variable domain in full, with the rest retrieved from reference TRBV7-6 and TRBJ1-6, is GAGVSQSPRYKVTKRGQDVALRCDPISGHVSLYWYRQALGQGPEFLTYFNYEAQQDKSGLPNDRFSAERPEGSISTLTIQRTEQRDSAMYRCASSSRQGGSSPLHFGNGTRLTVT.

The chain employs TRBV29-1 and TRBJ2-5, with D maybe TRBD2 (7 bases). The ends were cut back, 5 bases at V and 5 bases at J, with 15 bases in the middle. The CDR3 is made up of 13 amino acids. Per the germline V gene, CDR1 is SQVTM and CDR2 is ANQGSEA. CDR3 DNA sequence: TGCAGCGTTAGGGGGAGCGGGGCGGAGACCCAGTACTTC. This gives the protein CSVRGSGAETQYF. The full variable domain, rest sourced from reference TRBV29-1 and TRBJ2-5, is SAVISQKPSRDICQRGTSLTIQCQVDSQVTMMFWYRQQPGQSLTLIATANQGSEATYESGFVIDKFPISRPNLTFSTLTVSNMSPEDSSIYLCSVRGSGAETQYFGPGTRLLVL.

This clonotype was counted many times. The CDR3 DNA sequence: TGTGCCTGGAGTGTAACTAGCGGGAGGCTGGGGGAGCTGTTTTTT. Translating it yields CAWSVTSGRLGELFF. The chain carries TRBV30 and TRBJ2-2, with 12 bases lining up with TRBD2. This CDR3 spans 15 amino acids. CDR1 is GTSNPN, CDR2 SVGIG, per germline (reference sequence). J was trimmed by 8 bases and V by 0 bases; bases with no gene match: 4.

The chain carries TRBV11-2 and TRBJ1-2; a possible D gene is TRBD1 (5 bases). V was shortened by 6 bases and J by 8 bases, with 13 bases between the two germline ends. The germline V gene has CDR1 SGHAT and CDR2 FQNNGV. The CDR3 runs to 12 residues. Here the CDR3 DNA reads TGTGCCAGCAGGGGACGGTCCCTCGGCTACACCTTC. It encodes CASRGRSLGYTF.

The rearrangement links TRBV20-1 to TRBJ1-4, with D unresolved. Deletions cut 1 base from V and 4 bases from J, with 4 bases between. The CDR3 totals 12 residues. In germline, CDR1 is DFQATT, CDR2 SNEGSKA (reference sequence). In DNA, the CDR3 is TGCAGTGCTAGAGCCAATAATGAAAAACTGTTTTTT. Encoded protein: CSARANNEKLFF.

A note on this clonotype: Given a much more abundant clone one base away, this may be a read error. The chain combines TRBV6-5 with TRBJ1-3; D is undetermined. CDR3 length equals 13 residues. The germline gives CDR1 MNHEY, CDR2 SVGAGI. The CDR3 coding sequence is TGTGTCAGCAGTCCACTTTCTGGAAACACCATATATTTT. Its protein product is CVSSPLSGNTIYF.

The chain combines TRBV13 with TRBJ2-4, with D possibly being TRBD1 (6 bases). The CDR3 extends over 16 amino acids. V lost 4 bases to trimming and J lost 0 bases, with 13 bases between them. Germline assignment: CDR1 PRHDT and CDR2 FYEKMQ (reference sequence). CDR3 region: CASSSGQRLAKNIQYF. The DNA for the CDR3 is TGTGCCAGCAGCTCCGGACAGCGTTTAGCCAAAAACATTCAGTACTTC.

The rearrangement links TRBV18 to TRBJ1-5; D not certain. V dropped 2 bases and J dropped 1 base, with 9 bases sitting between them. Germline lookup yields CDR1 KGHSH and CDR2 LQKENI. There are 15 residues in the CDR3. This chain's CDR3 is CASSPVDGSNQPQHF. Here the CDR3 DNA reads TGTGCCAGCTCACCAGTGGACGGAAGCAATCAGCCCCAGCATTTT.

There are a few counts of this clonotype. The chain recombines TRBV20-1 with TRBJ1-2; 12 nucleotides match TRBD1. This CDR3 region has 13 residues. The V and J ends lost 3 bases and 4 bases, in that order; junction bases with no gene match: 0. Germline CDR1 and CDR2: DFQATT and SNEGSKA (reference sequence). CDR3 sequence: CSARGQGAYGYTF. DNA for the CDR3: TGCAGTGCTAGGGGACAGGGGGCCTATGGCTACACCTTC.

J is TRBJ2-1 and V is TRBV20-1; 9 bases fit TRBD2. This CDR3 spans 14 amino acids. Losses at the gene ends were 5 bases for V and 7 bases for J; bases not matched to a gene: 9. Germline CDR1 reads DFQATT; CDR2 reads SNEGSKA (reference sequence). CDR3 nucleotides: TGCAGTGCTGGCAGCGGGGGGCACTATAATGAGCAGTTCTTC. Its protein is CSAGSGGHYNEQFF.

This clonotype was detected ten times or more. The V and J genes are TRBV27 and TRBJ2-7; 7 positions agree with TRBD2. V gave up 0 bases and J gave up 2 bases; unmatched junction bases: 1. Germline V gene sequence: CDR1 MNHEY, CDR2 SMNVEV (reference sequence). This CDR3 region has 14 residues. This CDR3 is CASSLSGLTYEQYF. In nucleotides, the CDR3 is TGTGCCAGCAGTTTATCGGGACTAACCTACGAGCAGTACTTC.

This clonotype has more than one count but fewer than ten. This sequence joins TRBV3-1 and TRBJ2-7; 10 positions match TRBD1. Unmatched junction bases numbered 2, after V lost 4 bases and J lost 5 bases. CDR1 LGHDT and CDR2 YNNKEL come from the germline V gene (reference sequence). The CDR3 extends over 13 amino acids. The CDR3 nucleotides read TGTGCCAGCAGCCCGGACAGGGGGGACGAGCAGTACTTC. Translating it yields CASSPDRGDEQYF.

This clonotype occurred a few times. The genes are TRBV5-1 and TRBJ2-7, with D possibly TRBD2 on 5 matching bases. The CDR3 spans 14 residues. CDR1 and CDR2 from the germline V gene are SGHRS and YFSETQ. V lost 7 bases to trimming and J lost 5 bases, with 19 bases between them. The CDR3 spells CASSRAEGVHEQYF. In DNA, the CDR3 is TGCGCCAGCTCACGAGCAGAGGGAGTCCACGAGCAGTACTTC.

In this sample, this clonotype turned up many times. This rearrangement joins TRBV5-6 to TRBJ2-1; 9 bases align to TRBD2. The CDR3 is made up of 15 amino acids. After removal of 2 bases from V and 10 bases from J, the junction contained 10 bases not matched to a gene. CDR1 is SGHDT and CDR2 is YYEEEE in the germline V gene. The chain's CDR3 is CASSFLSGGKEEQFF. The CDR3 nucleotides read TGTGCCAGCAGCTTCCTTAGCGGGGGCAAAGAGGAGCAGTTCTTC.

This clonotype has at least ten counts. This chain links TRBV4-2 with TRBJ2-5; 9 bases map to TRBD2. There are 20 residues in the CDR3. V was clipped by 0 bases and J by 0 bases; unmatched bases: 14. The germline V gene has CDR1 LGHNA and CDR2 YNFKEQ. The CDR3 sequence is CASSQDRPQRGAVYQETQYF. CDR3 nucleotides: TGTGCCAGCAGCCAAGATCGTCCCCAGCGGGGGGCAGTGTACCAAGAGACCCAGTACTTC.

The sample holds many counts of this clonotype. The genes are TRBV20-1 and TRBJ2-1; TRBD2 matches 9 bases. The CDR3 has 15 residues. Germline assignment: CDR1 DFQATT and CDR2 SNEGSKA (reference sequence). V shed 3 bases, J shed 3 bases, and the junction held 6 bases outside the gene matches. The DNA for the CDR3 is TGCAGTGCTAGGGGCCGACTAGCGGACTACAATGAGCAGTTCTTC. Translation: CSARGRLADYNEQFF.

This clonotype was seen a handful of times. The J gene is TRBJ2-7, the V gene TRBV11-2; D uncertain. The CDR3 runs to 15 residues. With 5 bases removed from V and 2 bases from J, the gap between germline ends came to 16 bases. Germline CDR1 is SGHAT and CDR2 is FQNNGV. The DNA of the CDR3 is TGTGCCAGCAGCCGCACCCGGACCGGTACCTACGAGCAGTACTTC. Its protein is CASSRTRTGTYEQYF.

This clonotype was seen more than once but under ten times. The chain employs TRBV6-2 or TRBV6-3 and TRBJ1-3; 7 nucleotides align to TRBD1. The CDR3 runs to 15 residues. Trimming removed 5 bases from V and 4 bases from J; junction bases left unmatched: 8. The germline gives CDR1 MNHEY, CDR2 SVGEGT. The chain's CDR3 is CASSPGQTFGNTIYF. Here the CDR3 DNA reads TGTGCCAGCAGTCCGGGACAGACCTTCGGAAACACCATATATTTT.